The clone carrying this TCR beta chain was counted many times. The ends were cut back, 6 bases at V and 1 base at J, with 12 bases in the middle. The CDR3 contains 14 residues. TCRdb recomputed calls from the 5' RACE reads with MiXCR, one row per CDR3 protein. The sample shows about 700,000 distinct CDR3 sequences, around 8.3% of them seen only once. This record belongs to a study of identical twins. These data were also filed under a second study, of yellow fever vaccine responses in identical twins.

The sample comprised PBMCs. V and J are TRBV12-3 or TRBV12-4 and TRBJ2-5, with no clear D. This clonotype originated in a woman under 30 in good health. This CDR3 reads CASSAFTVQETQYF. In DNA form, the CDR3 reads TGTGCCAGCAGCGCGTTTACAGTCCAAGAGACCCAGTACTTC.